What follows are 12 T cell receptor beta chains derived from one specimen sequenced in a study of early T cells in non-severe SARS-CoV-2 infection. TCRdb fed the 5' RACE reads into MiXCR, producing one record per CDR3 protein. The sample records around 57,000 distinct CDR3 sequences, around 13% being singletons. The sequencing input was whole blood. Receptors were obtained from an adult who was a healthcare worker with PCR-confirmed SARS-CoV-2 infection or an uninfected control (not recorded which).

This clonotype was counted a few times. The CDR3 DNA reads as TGTGCCAGCAGTTTATCTTCAGGGTACAATCAGCCCCAGCATTTT. It specifies CASSLSSGYNQPQHF. The J gene is TRBJ1-5, the V gene TRBV12-3 or TRBV12-4, with TRBD1 as a possible D gene (5 bases). Trimming stripped 2 bases from V and 3 bases from J, with 11 bases between. There are 15 residues in the CDR3.

CDR3 sequence reads: CASTPQGGQVNTEAFF. The CDR3 coding sequence is TGTGCCAGCACCCCCCAGGGGGGTCAGGTGAACACTGAAGCTTTCTTT. J is TRBJ1-1 and V is TRBV6-5; TRBD1 matches at 7 bases. V lost 7 bases to trimming and J lost 0 bases; unmatched junction nucleotides: 11. Germline-derived CDR1 and CDR2 are MNHEY and SVGAGI. This CDR3 region has 16 residues.

As to this clonotype: A much larger clone lies a single base off, so this may be a read error. The V and J genes are TRBV7-2 and TRBJ1-1, with D maybe TRBD1 (6 bases). CDR3 length: 15 amino acids. Trimming removed 4 bases at V and 5 bases at J, with 17 bases between. Germline-derived CDR1 and CDR2 are SGHTA and FQGNSA. This chain's CDR3 is CASSSQGSSRTEAFF. In DNA form, the CDR3 reads TGTGCCAGCAGCTCTCAGGGGTCCTCACGGACTGAAGCTTTCTTT.

V gene TRBV11-1 combines with J gene TRBJ2-1; unclear D gene. Looked up from germline, CDR1 is SGHAT and CDR2 is FQDESV (reference sequence). Between the trimmed V and J ends, which lost 5 bases and 6 bases, there was a span of 14 bases. The CDR3 has 14 amino acids. CDR3 residues: CASSPEALVNEQFF. The CDR3 region has the DNA TGTGCCAGCAGCCCCGAAGCTCTGGTCAATGAGCAGTTCTTC. The complete variable domain, with remaining parts taken from reference TRBV11-1 and TRBJ2-1, reads EAEVAQSPRYKITEKSQAVAFWCDPISGHATLYWYRQILGQGPELLVQFQDESVVDDSQLPKDRFSAERLKGVDSTLKIQPAELGDSAMYLCASSPEALVNEQFFGPGTRLTVL.

This clonotype has just a few counts. The V call is TRBV5-1, the J call TRBJ2-7; tentative D call: TRBD1 (5 bases). The germline V and J ends were trimmed by 0 bases and 0 bases, with 10 bases remaining between them. The CDR3 has 15 residues. The germline V gene encodes CDR1 SGHRS and CDR2 YFSETQ. The CDR3 here is CASSLVPDTSYEQYF. The DNA of the CDR3 is TGCGCCAGCAGCTTGGTGCCGGACACCTCCTACGAGCAGTACTTC.

The table lists this clonotype with many counts. The V call is TRBV11-2, the J call TRBJ1-5; 9 positions agree with TRBD1. V dropped 3 bases and J dropped 5; count of bases not matched to a gene: 8. This CDR3 has 16 residues. Germline assignment: CDR1 SGHAT and CDR2 FQNNGV. The CDR3, as DNA: TGTGCCAGCAGCTTTACAGGGGGCTCGCCGGATCAGCCCCAGCATTTT. Amino acid sequence: CASSFTGGSPDQPQHF.

This clonotype occurred many times. The chain uses TRBV7-8 and TRBJ2-4, with TRBD2 identical over 11 bases. This CDR3 is built from 16 residues. The trim removed 4 bases at V and 8 bases at J, leaving 10 bases unmatched. CDR1 is SGHVS and CDR2 is FQNEAQ in the germline V gene. The CDR3 nucleotides are TGTGCCAGCAGCTACGGGGCTAGCGGGGGGACAGACATTCAGTACTTC. Protein sequence: CASSYGASGGTDIQYF. The variable domain in full, completed from reference TRBV7-8 and TRBJ2-4, reads GAGVSQSPRYKVAKRGQDVALRCDPISGHVSLFWYQQALGQGPEFLTYFQNEAQLDKSGLPSDRFFAERPEGSVSTLKIQRTQQEDSAVYLCASSYGASGGTDIQYFGAGTRLSVL.

This clonotype has a handful of counts. The chain recombines TRBV24-1 with TRBJ2-1; 15 bases line up with TRBD2. V trimming: 9 bases; J trimming: 5 bases; junction bases outside the gene matches: 7. This CDR3 is built from 16 residues. The germline V gene encodes CDR1 KGHDR and CDR2 SFDVKD. CDR3 DNA sequence: TGTGCCACCGGACTAGCGGGAGGGCCCCGCGACAATGAGCAGTTCTTC. Its protein is CATGLAGGPRDNEQFF.

In its sample, this clonotype was seen a few times. This sequence joins TRBV7-9 and TRBJ2-7; 11 bases align to TRBD2. Trimming removed 7 bases from V and 3 bases from J; junction bases left unmatched: 8. There are 15 residues in the CDR3. CDR1 is SEHNR, CDR2 FQNEAQ, per germline (reference sequence). The CDR3 here is CASTSTSGSYYEQYF. CDR3 DNA: TGTGCCAGCACCTCTACTAGCGGGAGTTACTACGAGCAGTACTTC.

The sample holds many counts of this clonotype. The rearrangement uses TRBV2 and TRBJ2-2, with TRBD2 matching over 7 bases. Germline values: CDR1 SNHLY, CDR2 FYNNEI. The CDR3 consists of 13 residues. V lost 7 bases and J lost 5; bases outside the gene matches: 4. As DNA, the CDR3 is TGTGCCAGCAATCGGGGGGAAACCGGGGAGCTGTTTTTT. This encodes CASNRGETGELFF.

This clonotype appeared a few times. The chain uses TRBV7-2 and TRBJ2-5; D gene ambiguous. Trimming left V 2 bases short and J 1 base short, with 8 bases between. There are 14 residues in the CDR3. Germline CDR1 is SGHTA and CDR2 is FQGNSA. The CDR3, as DNA: TGTGCCAGCAGCTTATCCCAGACCCAAGAGACCCAGTACTTC. It yields the protein CASSLSQTQETQYF. The full variable domain, with the rest looked up from reference TRBV7-2 and TRBJ2-5, is GAGVSQSPSNKVTEKGKDVELRCDPISGHTALYWYRQSLGQGLEFLIYFQGNSAPDKSGLPSDRFSAERTGGSVSTLTIQRTQQEDSAVYLCASSLSQTQETQYFGPGTRLLVL.

This clonotype was detected a few times. CDR3 in DNA: TGTGCCAGCAGTGATATCTACGAGCAGTACTTC. This encodes CASSDIYEQYF. The V gene is TRBV25-1, the J gene TRBJ2-7; D gene unclear. Between the trimmed V and J ends, which lost 3 bases and 3 bases, there was a span of 3 bases. CDR1 MGHDK and CDR2 SYGVNS come from the germline V gene. The CDR3 covers 11 residues.